Below, one TCR beta chain is given with its context. As yet, its antigen is unknown. The PCR employed 60 Vbeta primers together with 13 Jbeta primers. The assay was immunoSEQ multiplex PCR, and TCRdb's table has in-frame clones only and misses some. The repertoire has roughly 95,000 clones, roughly four fifths of them found once; the top ten carry 3% to 4%. This specimen comes from a study of cytomegalovirus exposure and HLA in healthy donors. General observations from the study: It was assumed in the presence/absence analyses that sequencing depth was roughly uniform across donors. The investigators catalogued 150 to 200 TCR beta chains as cytomegalovirus-associated.

Trimming shortened V by 3 bases and J by 5 bases, and 11 bases separated the two germline ends. CDR1 SGHTA and CDR2 FQGNSA come from the germline V gene. The CDR3 spans 14 residues. Source material: PBMCs. This chain uses TRBV7-2 with TRBJ1-3; D might be TRBD1 (5 bases). The origin of this receptor is a young man in good health and CMV-seropositive. The CDR3 loop reads CASSLTDRRNTIYF. In DNA form, the CDR3 reads TGTGCCAGCAGCTTGACAGATAGAAGAAACACCATATATTTT. Using reference TRBV7-2 and TRBJ1-3 for the parts outside the CDR3, the full variable domain is GAGVSQSPSNKVTEKGKDVELRCDPISGHTALYWYRQSLGQGLEFLIYFQGNSAPDKSGLPSDRFSAERTGGSVSTLTIQRTQQEDSAVYLCASSLTDRRNTIYFGEGSWLTVV.